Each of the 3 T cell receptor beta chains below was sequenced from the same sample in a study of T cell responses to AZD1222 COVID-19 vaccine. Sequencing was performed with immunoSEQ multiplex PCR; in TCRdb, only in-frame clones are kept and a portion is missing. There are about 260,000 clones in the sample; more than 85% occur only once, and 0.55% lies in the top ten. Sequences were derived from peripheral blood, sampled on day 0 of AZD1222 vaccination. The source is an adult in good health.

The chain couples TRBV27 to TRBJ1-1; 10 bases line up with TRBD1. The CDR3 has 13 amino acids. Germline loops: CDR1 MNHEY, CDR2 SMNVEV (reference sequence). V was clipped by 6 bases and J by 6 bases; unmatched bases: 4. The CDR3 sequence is CASRTGGEAEAFF. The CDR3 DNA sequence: TGTGCCAGCAGGACAGGGGGCGAGGCTGAAGCTTTCTTT.

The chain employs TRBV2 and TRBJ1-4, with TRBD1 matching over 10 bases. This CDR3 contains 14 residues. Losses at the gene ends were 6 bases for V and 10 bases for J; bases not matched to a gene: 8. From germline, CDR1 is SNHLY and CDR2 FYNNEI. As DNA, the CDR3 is TGTGCCAGCAGGGGGACAGGGGCGAGGGGAAAACTGTTTTTT. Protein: CASRGTGARGKLFF.

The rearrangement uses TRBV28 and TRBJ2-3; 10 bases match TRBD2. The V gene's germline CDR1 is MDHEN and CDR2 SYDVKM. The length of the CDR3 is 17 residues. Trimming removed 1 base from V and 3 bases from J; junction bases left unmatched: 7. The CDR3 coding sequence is TGTGCCAGCAGTTTATATGCTAGCGGGAGTCAGACAGATACGCAGTATTTT. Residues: CASSLYASGSQTDTQYF.